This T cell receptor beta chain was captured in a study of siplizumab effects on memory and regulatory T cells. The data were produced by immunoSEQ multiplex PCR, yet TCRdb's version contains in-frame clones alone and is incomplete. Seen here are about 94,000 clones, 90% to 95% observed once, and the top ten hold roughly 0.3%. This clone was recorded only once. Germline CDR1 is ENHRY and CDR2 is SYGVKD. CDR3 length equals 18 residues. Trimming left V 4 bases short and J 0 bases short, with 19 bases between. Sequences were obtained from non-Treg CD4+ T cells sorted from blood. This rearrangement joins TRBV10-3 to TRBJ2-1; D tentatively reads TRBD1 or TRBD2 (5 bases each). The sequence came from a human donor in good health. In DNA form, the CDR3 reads TGTGCCATCAGTGCCACCGGCGGGCAGGACACCTCCTACAATGAGCAGTTCTTC. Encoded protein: CAISATGGQDTSYNEQFF.